This TCR beta chain was identified in a study of graft-versus-host responses after intestinal transplantation. Whole-study context: Recipients were all induced with anti-thymocyte globulin, then given tacrolimus and steroids for around three years.

TCRdb's copy holds only in-frame clones and misses some; the assay was immunoSEQ multiplex PCR. The sample yields 100,000 to 110,000 clones, about 90% seen once. In the case of this clone: Antigen unknown.

The sequencing used unstimulated CD4+ T cells sorted from spleen or lymph node cells, collected before transplant. The sequence was obtained from a human donor who was the organ donor for an intestinal transplant.

The DNA for the CDR3 is TGTGCCTGGAGTGCTCAGGTCACCGGGGAGCTGTTTTTT. This translates into CAWSAQVTGELFF. This chain connects TRBV30 to TRBJ2-2; no reliable D call. Trimming cost V 1 base and J 4 bases, with 7 bases left between them. This CDR3 spans 13 amino acids. Germline CDR1 reads GTSNPN; CDR2 reads SVGIG (reference sequence).